Shown below are 19 T cell receptor beta chains from a single sample sequenced in a study of T cell responses to AZD1222 COVID-19 vaccine. Only in-frame clones appear in the TCRdb table, and some are missing; sequencing was by immunoSEQ multiplex PCR. The profile shows more than 95,000 clones, about nine tenths of them singletons. The source was peripheral blood, collected on day 0 of AZD1222 vaccination. The source is an adult in good health.

The chain combines TRBV10-3 with TRBJ1-2; 7 nucleotides agree with TRBD1. The CDR3 totals 14 residues. V shed 2 bases and J 7 bases; nucleotides not matched to a gene: 7. Germline assignment: CDR1 ENHRY and CDR2 SYGVKD. CDR3 in amino acids: CAISEGETGFGYTF. The CDR3 nucleotides read TGTGCCATCAGTGAGGGGGAGACAGGGTTTGGCTACACCTTC.

V and J are TRBV7-2 and TRBJ1-1; TRBD1 aligns across 8 bases. From germline, CDR1 is SGHTA and CDR2 FQGNSA. Trimming at V came to 4 bases and at J to 4 bases, leaving 14 bases not matched to a gene. The CDR3 has 17 amino acids. This chain's CDR3 is CASSSQGAKLMSTEAFF. CDR3 sequence (DNA): TGTGCCAGCAGCTCCCAGGGGGCCAAGCTCATGAGCACTGAAGCTTTCTTT. Combining the CDR3 with reference TRBV7-2 and TRBJ1-1 gives the whole variable domain GAGVSQSPSNKVTEKGKDVELRCDPISGHTALYWYRQSLGQGLEFLIYFQGNSAPDKSGLPSDRFSAERTGGSVSTLTIQRTQQEDSAVYLCASSSQGAKLMSTEAFFGQGTRLTVV.

V and J are TRBV4-2 and TRBJ2-7; D gene ambiguous. This CDR3 is built from 14 residues. The germline CDR1 and CDR2 sequences are LGHNA and YNFKEQ. V was trimmed by 0 bases and J by 1 base, leaving 7 bases between them. The DNA for the CDR3 is TGTGCCAGCAGCCAAGAAAGGCAGTCCTACGAGCAGTACTTC. Protein sequence: CASSQERQSYEQYF.

The table lists this clone with a few counts. V usage is TRBV24-1 and J usage is TRBJ2-3, with a tentative D call TRBD2 (5 bases). The CDR3 runs 15 residues. V lost 4 bases to trimming and J lost 3 bases, with 13 bases between them. Germline V gives CDR1 KGHDR, CDR2 SFDVKD. The CDR3 region has the DNA TGTGCCACCAGTGACCCTCGGGGTCGGACAGATACGCAGTATTTT. Protein: CATSDPRGRTDTQYF.

The chain has TRBV5-4 and TRBJ1-2, with D tentatively TRBD1 (6 bases). Per germline, CDR1 SGHNT and CDR2 YYREEE (reference sequence). The CDR3 is 13 amino acids. Trimming removed 4 bases from V and 4 bases from J, with 11 bases in between. The CDR3 DNA reads TGTGCCAGCAGCGGGGACACGGGCTATGGCTACACCTTC. It translates to CASSGDTGYGYTF.

This clone was recorded once. This chain uses TRBV19 with TRBJ1-5; tentative D call: TRBD1 (5 bases). The CDR3 loop spans 14 amino acids. Trimming cost V 4 bases and J 4 bases, with 11 bases left between them. The V gene's germline CDR1 is LNHDA and CDR2 SQIVND (reference sequence). The DNA for the CDR3 is TGTGCCAGTAGTAACCTTGGGGGGAATCAGCCCCAGCATTTT. It codes for CASSNLGGNQPQHF.

This clone was seen a handful of times. V and J are TRBV30 and TRBJ1-3; no clear D. Trimming shortened V by 0 bases and J by 0 bases, and 12 bases separated the two germline ends. Germline loops: CDR1 GTSNPN, CDR2 SVGIG (reference sequence). The CDR3 length is 16 residues. CDR3 bases: TGTGCCTGGAGTGTACCAGGAGCGTTCTCTGGAAACACCATATATTTT. Translation gives CAWSVPGAFSGNTIYF.

The chain recombines TRBV28 with TRBJ2-7; no firm D call. Germline V gene data show CDR1 as MDHEN and CDR2 as SYDVKM. V was clipped by 1 base and J by 4 bases, with 8 bases between them. The CDR3 runs 13 residues. The chain's CDR3 is CASSLFSPYEQYF. Here the CDR3 DNA reads TGTGCCAGCAGTTTATTTTCCCCTTACGAGCAGTACTTC.

In its sample, this clone was seen once. V is TRBV24-1 and J is TRBJ2-3, with TRBD2 matching 11 bases. The CDR3 is 15 amino acids. From germline, CDR1 is KGHDR and CDR2 SFDVKD. After removal of 7 bases from V and 5 bases from J, the junction contained 7 bases not matched to a gene. The CDR3 loop reads CATSPLAGGVDTQYF. The CDR3 region has the DNA TGTGCCACCAGCCCTCTAGCGGGAGGCGTAGATACGCAGTATTTT.

The chain couples TRBV13 to TRBJ1-2; 7 nucleotides match TRBD1. The CDR3 totals 13 residues. Unmatched junction bases numbered 3, after V lost 4 bases and J lost 4 bases. Germline lookup yields CDR1 PRHDT and CDR2 FYEKMQ (reference sequence). CDR3 amino acids: CASSSGQLYGYTF. The DNA of the CDR3 is TGTGCCAGCAGCTCGGGACAGCTCTATGGCTACACCTTC.

CDR3 residues: CASSFPSKGELFF. In nucleotides, the CDR3 is TGCGCCAGCAGCTTCCCTTCTAAGGGGGAGCTGTTTTTT. The V gene is TRBV5-1, the J gene TRBJ2-2; D gene ambiguous. Between the trimmed V and J ends, which lost 2 bases and 8 bases, there was a span of 10 bases. Germline CDR1 SGHRS, CDR2 YFSETQ. The CDR3 runs to 13 residues.

This rearrangement joins TRBV19 to TRBJ2-1, with TRBD2 identical over 10 bases. The CDR3 has 16 amino acids. J was trimmed by 9 bases and V by 5 bases; bases with no gene match: 13. The germline V gene encodes CDR1 LNHDA and CDR2 SQIVND (reference sequence). The chain's CDR3 is CASSSGGVAGGVEQFF. The CDR3 bases are TGTGCCAGTAGTTCCGGTGGGGTAGCGGGAGGAGTTGAGCAGTTCTTC.

This clone was recorded a few times. The chain combines TRBV7-9 with TRBJ2-3, with 10 bases aligning to TRBD1. This CDR3 is 17 amino acids long. The trim removed 4 bases at V and 1 base at J, leaving 8 bases unmatched. Per the germline V gene, CDR1 is SEHNR and CDR2 is FQNEAQ (reference sequence). As DNA, the CDR3 is TGTGCCAGCAGCTCGTGGAGAGGGACAGGGGGCACAGATACGCAGTATTTT. Translated, it gives CASSSWRGTGGTDTQYF.

This clone was observed a few times. The chain uses TRBV18 and TRBJ2-1, with TRBD2 matching 10 bases. V was clipped by 6 bases and J by 6 bases; unmatched bases: 11. The CDR3 is 16 amino acids. CDR1 and CDR2 from the germline V gene are KGHSH and LQKENI. This CDR3 reads CASSVGLAPRLNEQFF. As DNA, the CDR3 is TGTGCCAGCTCTGTGGGACTAGCGCCGAGACTCAATGAGCAGTTCTTC.

The DNA for the CDR3 is TGTGCCACCAGTGATCCCCGGCAGGGGAACACTGAAGCTTTCTTT. This translates into CATSDPRQGNTEAFF. The chain combines TRBV24-1 with TRBJ1-1, with D perhaps TRBD1 (5 bases). The CDR3 spans 15 residues. Trimming removed 3 bases at V and 1 base at J, with 11 bases between. Germline-derived CDR1 and CDR2 are KGHDR and SFDVKD.

The chain links TRBV7-9 to TRBJ1-4; unclear D gene. Deletions cut 2 bases from V and 0 bases from J, with 7 bases between. The CDR3 is 15 residues long. The V gene's germline CDR1 is SEHNR and CDR2 FQNEAQ (reference sequence). CDR3 sequence: CASSLLPATNEKLFF. The CDR3 nucleotides are TGTGCCAGCAGCTTACTGCCCGCAACTAATGAAAAACTGTTTTTT.

This chain links TRBV7-9 with TRBJ1-2; TRBD1 agrees at 7 bases. Unmatched junction bases numbered 5, after V lost 6 bases and J lost 7 bases. The CDR3 spans 12 residues. Germline CDR1 and CDR2: SEHNR and FQNEAQ (reference sequence). The CDR3 bases are TGTGCCAGCAGGGAGGGGGCGCGTGGCTACACCTTC. This translates into CASREGARGYTF.

V gene TRBV27 combines with J gene TRBJ1-6; D is uncertain. Per the germline V gene, CDR1 is MNHEY and CDR2 is SMNVEV (reference sequence). V was cut by 4 bases and J by 10 bases, with 8 bases left in between. The CDR3 covers 12 residues. Written as DNA, the CDR3 is TGTGCCAGCAGTTCACCCCCATCACCCCTCCACTTT. Translated: CASSSPPSPLHF.

This chain connects TRBV24-1 to TRBJ2-1; 8 positions agree with TRBD2. The CDR3 contains 14 residues. Germline V gene lookup returns CDR1 KGHDR and CDR2 SFDVKD. V trimming: 8 bases; J trimming: 4 bases; junction bases outside the gene matches: 6. CDR3 loop: CATMNSGTYNEQFF. CDR3 DNA sequence: TGTGCCACCATGAATAGCGGGACTTACAATGAGCAGTTCTTC.